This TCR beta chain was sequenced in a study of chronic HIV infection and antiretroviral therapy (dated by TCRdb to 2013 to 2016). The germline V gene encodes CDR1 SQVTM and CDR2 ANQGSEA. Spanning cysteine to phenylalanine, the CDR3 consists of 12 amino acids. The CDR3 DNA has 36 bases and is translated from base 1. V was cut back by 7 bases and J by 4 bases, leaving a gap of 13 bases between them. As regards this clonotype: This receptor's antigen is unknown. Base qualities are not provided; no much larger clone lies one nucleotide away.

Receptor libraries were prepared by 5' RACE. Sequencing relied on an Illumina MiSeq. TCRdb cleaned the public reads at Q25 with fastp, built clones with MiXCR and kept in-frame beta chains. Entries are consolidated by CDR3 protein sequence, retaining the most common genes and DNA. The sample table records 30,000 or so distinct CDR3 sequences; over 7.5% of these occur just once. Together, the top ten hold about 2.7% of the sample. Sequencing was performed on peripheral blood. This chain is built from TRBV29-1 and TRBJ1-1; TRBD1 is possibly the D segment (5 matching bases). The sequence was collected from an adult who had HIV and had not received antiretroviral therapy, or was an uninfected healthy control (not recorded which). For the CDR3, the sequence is CSGGGGSTEAFF. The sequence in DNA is TGCAGCGGGGGGGGGGGATCCACTGAAGCTTTCTTT.